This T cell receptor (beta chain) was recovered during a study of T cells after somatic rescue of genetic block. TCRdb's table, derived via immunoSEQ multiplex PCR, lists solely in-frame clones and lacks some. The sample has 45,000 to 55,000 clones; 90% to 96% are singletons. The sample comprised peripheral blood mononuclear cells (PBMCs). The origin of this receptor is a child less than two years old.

The CDR3 sequence: CASSLALVYEQYF. The DNA for the CDR3 is TGTGCCAGCAGCTTAGCCCTCGTCTACGAGCAGTACTTC. The chain couples TRBV7-2 to TRBJ2-7; D gene uncertain. The V end lost 0 bases, the J end lost 3 bases, and 6 bases lay between the germline ends. This CDR3 has 13 amino acids. Germline lookup yields CDR1 SGHTA and CDR2 FQGNSA.